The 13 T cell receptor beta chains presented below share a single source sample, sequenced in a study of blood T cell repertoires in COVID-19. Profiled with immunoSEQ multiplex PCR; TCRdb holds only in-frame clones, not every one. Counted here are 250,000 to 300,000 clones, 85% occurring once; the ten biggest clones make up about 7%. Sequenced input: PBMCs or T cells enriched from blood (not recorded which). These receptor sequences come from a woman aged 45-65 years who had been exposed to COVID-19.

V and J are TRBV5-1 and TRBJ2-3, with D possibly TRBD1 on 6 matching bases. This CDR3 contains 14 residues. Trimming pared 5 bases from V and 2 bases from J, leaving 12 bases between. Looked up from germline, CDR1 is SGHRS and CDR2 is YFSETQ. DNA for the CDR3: TGCGCCAGCAGTGATCGGACAGACACAGATACGCAGTATTTT. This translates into CASSDRTDTDTQYF.

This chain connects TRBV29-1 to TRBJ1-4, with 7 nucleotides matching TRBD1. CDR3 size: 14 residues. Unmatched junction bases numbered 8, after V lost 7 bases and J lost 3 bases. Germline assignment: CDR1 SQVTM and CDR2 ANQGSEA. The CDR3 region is CSAGKGASNEKLFF. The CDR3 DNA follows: TGCAGCGCTGGGAAGGGGGCTTCTAATGAAAAACTGTTTTTT. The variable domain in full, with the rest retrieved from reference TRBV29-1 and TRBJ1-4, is SAVISQKPSRDICQRGTSLTIQCQVDSQVTMMFWYRQQPGQSLTLIATANQGSEATYESGFVIDKFPISRPNLTFSTLTVSNMSPEDSSIYLCSAGKGASNEKLFFGSGTQLSVL.

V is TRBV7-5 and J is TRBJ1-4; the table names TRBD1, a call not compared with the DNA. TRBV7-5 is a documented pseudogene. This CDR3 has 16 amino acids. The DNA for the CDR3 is TGTGCCAGAAGCTTCCCAGGCGGCCCGGGACAGAAAAAACTGTTTTTT. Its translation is CARSFPGGPGQKKLFF.

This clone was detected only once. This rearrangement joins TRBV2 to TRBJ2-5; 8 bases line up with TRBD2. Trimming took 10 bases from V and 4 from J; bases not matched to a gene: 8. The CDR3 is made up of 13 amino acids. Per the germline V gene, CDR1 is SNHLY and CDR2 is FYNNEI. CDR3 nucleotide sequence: TGTGCCACGGAGGGACTAGTAGGAGAGACCCAGTACTTC. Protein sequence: CATEGLVGETQYF.

The chain's CDR3 is CASRAPGTGDSPLHF. The CDR3, as DNA: TGCGCCAGCAGAGCTCCCGGGACAGGGGATTCACCCCTCCACTTT. The rearrangement links TRBV10-2 to TRBJ1-6; 10 nucleotides align to TRBD1. Germline loops: CDR1 WSHSY, CDR2 SAAADI. After removal of 6 bases from V and 8 bases from J, the junction contained 7 bases not matched to a gene. The CDR3 extends over 15 amino acids.

CDR3 bases: TGTGCCAGCAGCGTCCCCATGGGACTAGCGGAAGAGACCCAGTACTTC. Translation gives CASSVPMGLAEETQYF. The chain links TRBV7-2 to TRBJ2-5, with TRBD2 matching 11 bases. Trimming cost V 5 bases and J 3 bases; bases outside gene matches: 8. This CDR3 is 16 amino acids long. The V gene's germline CDR1 is SGHTA and CDR2 FQGNSA. Supplemented by reference TRBV7-2 and TRBJ2-5, the full variable domain reads GAGVSQSPSNKVTEKGKDVELRCDPISGHTALYWYRQSLGQGLEFLIYFQGNSAPDKSGLPSDRFSAERTGGSVSTLTIQRTQQEDSAVYLCASSVPMGLAEETQYFGPGTRLLVL.

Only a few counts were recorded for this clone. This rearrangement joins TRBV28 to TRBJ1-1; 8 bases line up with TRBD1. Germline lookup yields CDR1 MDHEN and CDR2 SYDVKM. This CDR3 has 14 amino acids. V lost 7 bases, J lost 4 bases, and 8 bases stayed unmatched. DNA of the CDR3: TGTGCCAGCACCATGTCAGGGGGCGGCACTGAAGCTTTCTTT. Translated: CASTMSGGGTEAFF.

CDR3 nucleotides: TGCGCCAGCAGCCAAGATGCGGGGAAAAACACCGGGGAGCTGTTTTTT. Its translation is CASSQDAGKNTGELFF. This rearrangement joins TRBV4-3 to TRBJ2-2; D possibly corresponds to TRBD2 (6 bases). This CDR3 is 16 amino acids long. Germline-derived CDR1 and CDR2 are LGHNA and YSLEER. Trimming took 0 bases from V and 2 from J, leaving 10 bases between them.

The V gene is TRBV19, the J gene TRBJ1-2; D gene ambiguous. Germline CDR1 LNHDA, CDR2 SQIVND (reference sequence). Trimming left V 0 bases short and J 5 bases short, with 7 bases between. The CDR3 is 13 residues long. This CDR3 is CASSIEGEYGYTF. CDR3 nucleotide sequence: TGTGCCAGTAGTATAGAGGGAGAGTATGGCTACACCTTC.

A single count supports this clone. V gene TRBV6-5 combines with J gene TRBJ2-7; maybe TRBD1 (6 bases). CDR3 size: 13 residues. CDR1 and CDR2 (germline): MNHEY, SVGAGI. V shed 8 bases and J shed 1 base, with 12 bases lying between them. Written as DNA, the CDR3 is TGTGCCAGCGAGGTCAGGGGATCCTACGAGCAGTACTTC. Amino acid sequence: CASEVRGSYEQYF.

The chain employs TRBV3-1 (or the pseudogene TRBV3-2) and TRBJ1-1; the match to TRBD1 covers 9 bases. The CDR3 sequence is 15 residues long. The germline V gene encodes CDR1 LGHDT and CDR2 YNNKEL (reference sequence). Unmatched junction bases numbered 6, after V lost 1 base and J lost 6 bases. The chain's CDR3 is CASSQGTGELSEAFF. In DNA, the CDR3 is TGTGCCAGCAGCCAAGGGACAGGGGAGTTATCTGAAGCTTTCTTT.

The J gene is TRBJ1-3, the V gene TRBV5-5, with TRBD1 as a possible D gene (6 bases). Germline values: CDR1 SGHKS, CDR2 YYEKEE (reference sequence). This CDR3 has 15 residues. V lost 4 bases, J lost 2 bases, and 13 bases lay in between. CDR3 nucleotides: TGTGCCAGCAGCACCCAGGGGCCCGCTGGAAACACCATATATTTT. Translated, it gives CASSTQGPAGNTIYF.

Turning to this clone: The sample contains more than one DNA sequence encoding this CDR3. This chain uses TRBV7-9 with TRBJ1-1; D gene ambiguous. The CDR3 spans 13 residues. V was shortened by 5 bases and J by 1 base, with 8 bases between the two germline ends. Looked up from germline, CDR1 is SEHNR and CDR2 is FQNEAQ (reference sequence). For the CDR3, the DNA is TGTGCCAGCAGCCTGACATGGAACACTGAAGCTTTCTTT. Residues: CASSLTWNTEAFF.